These T cell receptor beta chains were read from a single sample in a study of shared clonotypes between healthy human individuals. TCRdb's table, derived via immunoSEQ multiplex PCR, lists solely in-frame clones and lacks some. The table shows around 700,000 clones, with less than 85% occurring only once. Input material: memory CD4+ T cells sorted from blood. All receptors come from a woman aged 25 to 39 in good health. CDR3s include the opening cysteine and the closing phenylalanine or tryptophan. Each record gives: CDR3 protein, CDR3 DNA, J gene, D gene, clone size, V gene. A D gene is named only where the DNA matches it firmly. Clone size, where shown, is once, few, many, or a class for clones that have expanded.

CASSLRLVGDTQYF	TGTGCCAGCAGTTTAAGACTAGTAGGAGATACGCAGTATTTT	TRBJ2-3	-	-	TRBV7-6
CASSLARKEGYTF	TGTGCCAGCAGCTTAGCGCGGAAGGAAGGCTACACCTTC	TRBJ1-2	-	-	TRBV7-8
CASSHPGGTALYEQYF	TGTGCCAGCTCGCACCCGGGGGGGACAGCCCTCTACGAGCAGTACTTC	TRBJ2-7	-	-	TRBV18
CASSPRPGQGRHEQYF	TGTGCCAGCTCACCACGACCGGGACAGGGCCGACACGAGCAGTACTTC	TRBJ2-7	TRBD1	-	TRBV18
CASSLSSETYNEQFF	TGCGCCAGCAGCTTGTCTAGCGAGACATACAATGAGCAGTTCTTC	TRBJ2-1	-	-	TRBV5-1
CASSRQGGTEAFF	TGTGCCAGCAGCCGCCAGGGAGGAACTGAAGCTTTCTTT	TRBJ1-1	-	few	TRBV7-2
CASSLAGQGASDTEAFF	TGTGCCAGCAGTTTGGCTGGACAGGGGGCATCGGACACTGAAGCTTTCTTT	TRBJ1-1	TRBD1	-	TRBV28
CSVRYREGREQYF	TGCAGCGTTAGGTACAGGGAGGGTCGGGAGCAGTACTTC	TRBJ2-5	-	-	TRBV29-1
CASSLATIAGGRSDTQYF	TGTGCCAGCAGCTTAGCCACGATAGCGGGAGGAAGATCAGATACGCAGTATTTT	TRBJ2-3	TRBD2	-	TRBV11-2
CASRETDTQYF	TGTGCCAGCAGAGAAACAGATACGCAGTATTTT	TRBJ2-3	-	-	TRBV7-9
CSVVDRGNLGYTF	TGCAGCGTGGTCGACAGGGGCAATCTCGGCTACACCTTC	TRBJ1-2	TRBD1	-	TRBV29-1
CAWSLSGAAYEQYF	TGTGCCTGGAGTTTGAGCGGGGCCGCCTACGAGCAGTACTTC	TRBJ2-7	TRBD2	-	TRBV30
CASSLAGVAEKLFF	TGCGCCAGCAGCTTGGCAGGGGTGGCTGAAAAACTGTTTTTT	TRBJ1-4	-	-	TRBV5-1
CASSRFRDRGSGYGGYTF	TGTGCCAGCAGTCGATTCCGGGACAGGGGATCGGGATATGGTGGCTACACCTTC	TRBJ1-2	TRBD1	-	TRBV28
CASGTAPTDTQYF	TGTGCCAGCGGGACAGCACCGACAGATACGCAGTATTTT	TRBJ2-3	TRBD1	-	TRBV18
CASSDQNLGNTEAFF	TGTGCCAGCAGTGACCAGAACCTGGGGAACACTGAAGCTTTCTTT	TRBJ1-1	-	-	TRBV6-1
CASRWAEGQVYEQYF	TGCGCCAGCAGATGGGCTGAGGGACAGGTCTACGAGCAGTACTTC	TRBJ2-7	TRBD1	-	TRBV5-1
CSVVLVGGRGYTF	TGCAGCGTTGTTTTAGTGGGGGGTAGAGGCTACACCTTC	TRBJ1-2	-	few	TRBV29-1
CASSPDPGVNQPQHF	TGCGCCAGCAGCCCCGACCCTGGGGTCAATCAGCCCCAGCATTTT	TRBJ1-5	-	-	TRBV5-1
CASSSRGALVYGYTF	TGTGCCAGCAGTTCCAGGGGGGCGCTGGTCTATGGCTACACCTTC	TRBJ1-2	TRBD1	-	TRBV28
CASRGQGLSYEQYF	TGTGCCAGCAGAGGACAGGGACTCTCCTACGAGCAGTACTTC	TRBJ2-7	TRBD1	-	TRBV28
CASTRGSGTDTQYF	TGTGCCAGCACTAGGGGTAGCGGCACAGATACGCAGTATTTT	TRBJ2-3	-	-	TRBV7-9